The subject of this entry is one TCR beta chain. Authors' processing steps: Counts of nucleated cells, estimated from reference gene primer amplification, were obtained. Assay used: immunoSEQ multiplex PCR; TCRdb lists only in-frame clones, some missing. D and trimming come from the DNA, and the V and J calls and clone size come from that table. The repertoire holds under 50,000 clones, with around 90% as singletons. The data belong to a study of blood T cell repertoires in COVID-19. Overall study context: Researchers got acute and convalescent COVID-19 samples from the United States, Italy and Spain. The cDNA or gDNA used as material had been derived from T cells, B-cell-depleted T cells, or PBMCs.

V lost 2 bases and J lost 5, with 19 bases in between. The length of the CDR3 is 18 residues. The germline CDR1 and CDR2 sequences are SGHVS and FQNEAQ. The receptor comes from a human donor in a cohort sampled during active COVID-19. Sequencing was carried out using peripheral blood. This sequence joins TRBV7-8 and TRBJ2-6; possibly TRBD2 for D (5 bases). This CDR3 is CASSLRGDEPNRANVLTF. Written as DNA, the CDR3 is TGTGCCAGCAGCTTACGGGGAGACGAGCCCAACCGGGCCAACGTCCTGACTTTC.